This TCR beta chain was captured in a study of blood T cell repertoires in COVID-19. In the original analysis: By means of reference gene primer amplification, nucleated cell counts were estimated. Clones were read by immunoSEQ multiplex PCR, and TCRdb kept only the in-frame ones, dropping some. V, J and clone size derive from that table, while D and trimming were established from the DNA sequence. Among over 200,000 clones listed, 80% to 90% were seen once. In germline, CDR1 is LGHNA, CDR2 YSLEER. The CDR3 is 15 residues long. V lost 0 bases, J lost 8 bases, and 14 bases lay in between. This sequence originates from a woman of 80 years or more with active or convalescent COVID-19. The sample taken for sequencing was peripheral blood. This sequence joins TRBV4-3 and TRBJ2-1; D perhaps matches TRBD2 (6 bases). This CDR3 reads CASSQDWAGWYEQFF. CDR3 DNA: TGCGCCAGCAGCCAAGATTGGGCGGGGTGGTATGAGCAGTTCTTC.